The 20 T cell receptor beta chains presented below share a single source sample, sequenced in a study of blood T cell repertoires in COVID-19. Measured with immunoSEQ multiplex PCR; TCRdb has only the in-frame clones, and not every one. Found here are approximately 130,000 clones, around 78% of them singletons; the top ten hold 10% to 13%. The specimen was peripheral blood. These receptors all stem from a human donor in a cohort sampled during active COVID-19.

As DNA, the CDR3 is TGTGCCAGCAGCTCTCACACCGGGGAGCTGTTTTTT. Amino acids: CASSSHTGELFF. V and J are TRBV11-2 and TRBJ2-2, with D unresolved. Germline V gene data show CDR1 as SGHAT and CDR2 as FQNNGV. CDR3 length equals 12 residues. Trimming took off 4 bases at V and 3 bases at J, with 3 bases between the two ends.

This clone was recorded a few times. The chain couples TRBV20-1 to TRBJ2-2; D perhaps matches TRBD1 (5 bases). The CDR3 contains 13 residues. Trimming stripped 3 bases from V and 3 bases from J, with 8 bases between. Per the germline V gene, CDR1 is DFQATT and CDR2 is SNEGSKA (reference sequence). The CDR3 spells CSASKGDTGELFF. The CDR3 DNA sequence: TGCAGTGCTAGTAAAGGGGACACCGGGGAGCTGTTTTTT.

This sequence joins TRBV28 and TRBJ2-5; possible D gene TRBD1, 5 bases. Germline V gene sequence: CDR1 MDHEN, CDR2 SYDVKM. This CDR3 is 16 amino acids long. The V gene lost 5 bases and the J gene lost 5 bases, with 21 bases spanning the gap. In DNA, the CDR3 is TGTGCCAGCAGTCTTAGGAGTGGGGCAGGGATGGAGACCCAGTACTTC. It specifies CASSLRSGAGMETQYF.

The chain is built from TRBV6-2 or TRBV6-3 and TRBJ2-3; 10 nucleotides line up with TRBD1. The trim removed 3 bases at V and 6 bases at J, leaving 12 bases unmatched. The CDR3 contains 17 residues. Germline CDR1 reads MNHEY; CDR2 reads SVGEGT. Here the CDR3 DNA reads TGTGCCAGCAGTTATACCTGGACAGGGGGGACAAGCGATACGCAGTATTTT. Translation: CASSYTWTGGTSDTQYF.

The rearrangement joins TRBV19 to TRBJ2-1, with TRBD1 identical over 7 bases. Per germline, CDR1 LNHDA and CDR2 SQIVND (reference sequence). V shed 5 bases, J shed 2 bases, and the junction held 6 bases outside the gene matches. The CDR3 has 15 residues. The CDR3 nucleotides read TGTGCCAGTAGTGAAGAGGGGGCCCCCTACAATGAGCAGTTCTTC. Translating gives CASSEEGAPYNEQFF.

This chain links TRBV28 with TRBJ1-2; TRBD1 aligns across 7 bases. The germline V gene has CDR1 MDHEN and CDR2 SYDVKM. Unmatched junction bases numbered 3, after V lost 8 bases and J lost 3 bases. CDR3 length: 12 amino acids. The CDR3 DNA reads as TGTGCCAGCCATGGGACAGACTATGGCTACACCTTC. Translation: CASHGTDYGYTF.

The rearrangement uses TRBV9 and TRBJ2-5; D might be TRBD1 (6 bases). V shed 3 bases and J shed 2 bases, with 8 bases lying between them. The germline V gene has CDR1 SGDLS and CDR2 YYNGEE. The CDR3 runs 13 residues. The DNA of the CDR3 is TGTGCCAGCAGCGGGGACATTCAAGAGACCCAGTACTTC. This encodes CASSGDIQETQYF.

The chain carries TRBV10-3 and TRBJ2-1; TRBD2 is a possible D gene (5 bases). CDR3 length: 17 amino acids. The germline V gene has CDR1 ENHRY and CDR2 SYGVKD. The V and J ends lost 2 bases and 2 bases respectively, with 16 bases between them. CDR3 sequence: CAISELGIGRAYNEQFF. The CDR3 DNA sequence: TGTGCCATCAGTGAGCTTGGTATAGGGCGGGCCTACAATGAGCAGTTCTTC.

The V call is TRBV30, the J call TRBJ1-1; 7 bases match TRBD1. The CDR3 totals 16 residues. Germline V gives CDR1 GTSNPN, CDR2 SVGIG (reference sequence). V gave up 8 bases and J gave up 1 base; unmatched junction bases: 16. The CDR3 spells CAGLRGQLAANTEAFF. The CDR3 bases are TGTGCCGGCCTACGGGGACAGCTTGCCGCGAACACTGAAGCTTTCTTT.

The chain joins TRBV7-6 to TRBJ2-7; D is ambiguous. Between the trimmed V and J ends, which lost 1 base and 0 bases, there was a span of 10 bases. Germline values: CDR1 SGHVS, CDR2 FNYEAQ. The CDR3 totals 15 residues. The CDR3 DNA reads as TGTGCCAGCAGCTTAGAGTGGCGGTTCTCCTACGAGCAGTACTTC. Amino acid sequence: CASSLEWRFSYEQYF.

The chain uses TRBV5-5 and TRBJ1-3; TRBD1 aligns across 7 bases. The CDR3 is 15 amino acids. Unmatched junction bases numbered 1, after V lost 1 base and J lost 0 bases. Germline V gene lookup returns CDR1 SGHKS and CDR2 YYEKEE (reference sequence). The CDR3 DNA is TGTGCCAGCAGCTTGCAGGGGGGCTCTGGAAACACCATATATTTT. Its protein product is CASSLQGGSGNTIYF. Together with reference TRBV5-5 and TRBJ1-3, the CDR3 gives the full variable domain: DAGVTQSPTHLIKTRGQQVTLRCSPISGHKSVSWYQQVLGQGPQFIFQYYEKEERGRGNFPDRFSARQFPNYSSELNVNALLLGDSALYLCASSLQGGSGNTIYFGEGSWLTVV.

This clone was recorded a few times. The CDR3 sequence: CASRGDNYGYTF. The CDR3 DNA follows: TGTGCCAGCAGAGGGGATAACTATGGCTACACCTTC. This chain joins TRBV6-6 and TRBJ1-2, with D maybe TRBD1 (5 bases). V was cut by 6 bases and J by 1 base, with 6 bases left in between. The CDR3 has 12 amino acids. CDR1 and CDR2 from the germline V gene are MNHNY and SVGAGI (reference sequence).

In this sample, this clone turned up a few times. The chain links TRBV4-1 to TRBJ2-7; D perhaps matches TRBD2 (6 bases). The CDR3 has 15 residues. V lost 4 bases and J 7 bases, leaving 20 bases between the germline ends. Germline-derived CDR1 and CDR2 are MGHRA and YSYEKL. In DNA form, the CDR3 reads TGCGCCAGCAGCCTAGCCGGGACTGAAGCCGTTGAGCAGTACTTC. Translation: CASSLAGTEAVEQYF.

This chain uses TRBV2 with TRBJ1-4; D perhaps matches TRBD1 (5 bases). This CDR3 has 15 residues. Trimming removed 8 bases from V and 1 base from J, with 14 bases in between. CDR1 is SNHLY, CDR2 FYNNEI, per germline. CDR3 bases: TGTGCCAGCGAACTGGGGGGGGGAACTAATGAAAAACTGTTTTTT. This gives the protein CASELGGGTNEKLFF.

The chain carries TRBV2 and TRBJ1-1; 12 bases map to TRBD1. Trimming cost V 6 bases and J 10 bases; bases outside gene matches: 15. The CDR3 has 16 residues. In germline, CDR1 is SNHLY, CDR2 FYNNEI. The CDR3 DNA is TGTGCCAGCAGACCCCGGGAGGGGACAGGGGGCCTCGGAGCTTTCTTT. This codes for CASRPREGTGGLGAFF.

In DNA, the CDR3 is TGTGCCAGCAGTAATCCCGGGACTTCCAACTATGGCTACACCTTC. Encoded protein: CASSNPGTSNYGYTF. J is TRBJ1-2 and V is TRBV27; a possible D gene is TRBD1 (5 bases). Germline CDR1 MNHEY, CDR2 SMNVEV (reference sequence). V lost 5 bases and J 2 bases, leaving 15 bases between the germline ends. The CDR3 runs 15 residues.

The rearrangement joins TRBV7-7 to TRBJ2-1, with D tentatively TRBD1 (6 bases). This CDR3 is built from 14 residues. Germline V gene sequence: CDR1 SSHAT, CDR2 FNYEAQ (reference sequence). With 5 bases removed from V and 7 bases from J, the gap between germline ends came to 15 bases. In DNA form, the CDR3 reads TGTGCCAGCAGCCCGGGCACAGGGTGGAATGAGCAGTTCTTC. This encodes CASSPGTGWNEQFF.

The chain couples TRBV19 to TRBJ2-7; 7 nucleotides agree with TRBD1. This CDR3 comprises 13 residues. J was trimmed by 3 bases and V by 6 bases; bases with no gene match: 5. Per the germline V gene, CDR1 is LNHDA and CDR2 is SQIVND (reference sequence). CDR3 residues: CASSSGGDYEQYF. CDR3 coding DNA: TGTGCCAGTAGCTCAGGGGGTGACTACGAGCAGTACTTC.

The DNA for the CDR3 is TGCAGCGCGGGACAGCCTAATGAAAAACTGTTTTTT. This gives the protein CSAGQPNEKLFF. The V and J genes are TRBV29-1 and TRBJ1-4; 7 positions match TRBD1. J was trimmed by 3 bases and V by 7 bases; bases with no gene match: 2. Looked up from germline, CDR1 is SQVTM and CDR2 is ANQGSEA. The CDR3 has 12 amino acids.

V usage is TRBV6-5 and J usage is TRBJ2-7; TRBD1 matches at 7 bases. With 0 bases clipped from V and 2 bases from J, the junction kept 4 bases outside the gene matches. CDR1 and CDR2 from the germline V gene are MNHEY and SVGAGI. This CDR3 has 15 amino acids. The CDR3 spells CASSYSTQGAYEQYF. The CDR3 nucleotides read TGTGCCAGCAGTTACTCGACCCAGGGGGCCTACGAGCAGTACTTC.